The T cell receptor (beta chain) under discussion was sequenced for a study of blood T cells in healthy people across ages. The study, taken as a whole, reports: Estimates based on one million T cells were treated as lower bounds. Using unsorted PBMCs precluded a conclusive naive versus antigen-experienced comparison.

Details on this clonotype: The antigen remains undetermined.

In terms of origin and age, donors were healthy Caucasian individuals from Russia aged 6 to 90. It was with a sample-barcoded 5' primer and a J-beta primer mix that a second PCR of about 6 to 11 cycles was run. Each of the cDNA molecules was tagged by a template-switch adaptor with 12 random nucleotides. TCRdb analysed the 5' RACE reads with MiXCR anew, one entry per CDR3 protein. This table has about 1.5 million distinct CDR3 sequences, about 45% appearing once. The source material was blood. This receptor was obtained from a woman in her late teens or twenties in good health.

The CDR3 protein is CSARGTGDTQYF. CDR3 coding DNA: TGCAGTGCTAGAGGGACAGGGGATACGCAGTATTTT. V and J are TRBV20-1 and TRBJ2-3, with 8 bases aligning to TRBD1. The trim removed 1 base at V and 6 bases at J, leaving 0 bases unmatched. The CDR3 sequence is 12 residues long. The germline V gene has CDR1 DFQATT and CDR2 SNEGSKA (reference sequence).